A single sample gave rise to the 21 T cell receptor beta chains below, sequenced in a study of blood T cell repertoires in COVID-19. Libraries were prepared by immunoSEQ multiplex PCR; TCRdb keeps only in-frame clonotypes and omits some of them. The repertoire consists of some 180,000 clones, with around 80% occurring once and the leading ten covering about 7%. The material sequenced was peripheral blood. The receptor source for this set is a woman aged 40 to 55 with COVID-19, enrolled during active disease.

A single count supports this clone. The chain has TRBV5-4 and TRBJ1-2; D is perhaps TRBD1 (6 bases). The germline V gene encodes CDR1 SGHNT and CDR2 YYREEE (reference sequence). The CDR3 covers 13 residues. V was clipped by 3 bases and J by 6 bases, with 12 bases between them. The CDR3: CASSSKNRDGYTF. The CDR3 DNA reads TGTGCCAGCAGCTCTAAAAACAGGGATGGCTACACCTTC. The full variable domain, completed using reference TRBV5-4 and TRBJ1-2, is ETGVTQSPTHLIKTRGQQVTLRCSSQSGHNTVSWYQQALGQGPQFIFQYYREEENGRGNFPPRFSGLQFPNYSSELNVNALELDDSALYLCASSSKNRDGYTFGSGTRLTVV.

The V gene is TRBV5-1, the J gene TRBJ1-4; D gene ambiguous. The CDR3 covers 13 residues. The V and J ends lost 3 bases and 10 bases respectively, with 13 bases between them. The germline gives CDR1 SGHRS, CDR2 YFSETQ. For the CDR3, the DNA is TGCGCCAGCAGCTCGGCTGATCGGGGAAAACTGTTTTTT. It encodes CASSSADRGKLFF.

V usage is TRBV2 and J usage is TRBJ1-1; no firm D call. The germline V gene has CDR1 SNHLY and CDR2 FYNNEI. V gave up 7 bases and J gave up 2 bases, with 20 bases separating them. The CDR3 has 16 amino acids. Written as DNA, the CDR3 is TGTGCCAGCACAGTAGGACGGAGGAATGTAAACACTGAAGCTTTCTTT. Residues: CASTVGRRNVNTEAFF.

The chain employs TRBV5-8 and TRBJ2-7, with unresolved D. Trimming removed 1 base at V and 0 bases at J, with 5 bases between. Germline loops: CDR1 SGHTS, CDR2 YDEGEE. The CDR3 consists of 13 residues. CDR3: CASSLPSSYEQYF. In DNA, the CDR3 is TGTGCCAGCAGCTTGCCCAGCTCCTACGAGCAGTACTTC. Supplemented by reference TRBV5-8 and TRBJ2-7, the full variable domain reads EAGVTQSPTHLIKTRGQQATLRCSPISGHTSVYWYQQALGLGLQFLLWYDEGEERNRGNFPPRFSGRQFPNYSSELNVNALELEDSALYLCASSLPSSYEQYFGPGTRLTVT.

The chain carries TRBV28 and TRBJ1-2; D uncertain. This CDR3 has 14 residues. Germline CDR1 is MDHEN and CDR2 is SYDVKM. Trimming pared 7 bases from V and 0 bases from J, leaving 12 bases between. The chain's CDR3 is CASNPGAANYGYTF. CDR3 DNA sequence: TGTGCCAGCAACCCGGGAGCGGCTAACTATGGCTACACCTTC.

The chain joins TRBV5-1 to TRBJ2-2; 10 nucleotides line up with TRBD1. The ends lost 5 bases at V and 4 bases at J; junction bases unmatched: 5. This CDR3 comprises 15 residues. Germline loops: CDR1 SGHRS, CDR2 YFSETQ. In DNA, the CDR3 is TGCGCCAGCAGATCCGGGACAGGGGTCACCGGGGAGCTGTTTTTT. Translation gives CASRSGTGVTGELFF.

The J gene is TRBJ2-3, the V gene TRBV5-1; 9 bases match TRBD2. J was trimmed by 3 bases and V by 0 bases; bases with no gene match: 5. The CDR3 covers 16 residues. Germline V CDR1 and CDR2: SGHRS, YFSETQ. CDR3 protein: CASSLAAGGPTDTQYF. The CDR3 nucleotides are TGCGCCAGCAGCTTGGCGGCGGGAGGGCCGACAGATACGCAGTATTTT.

The genes are TRBV3-1 (or the pseudogene TRBV3-2) and TRBJ1-5; D is uncertain. Trimming left V 2 bases short and J 3 bases short, with 20 bases between. Germline V gives CDR1 LGHDT, CDR2 YNNKEL (reference sequence). This CDR3 spans 18 amino acids. The chain's CDR3 is CASSQRDGSLPSNQPQHF. DNA for the CDR3: TGTGCCAGCAGCCAACGTGATGGCAGTCTTCCATCCAATCAGCCCCAGCATTTT.

The rearrangement uses TRBV11-2 and TRBJ2-1; 9 bases are a match to TRBD2. J was trimmed by 14 bases and V by 10 bases; bases with no gene match: 18. Per the germline V gene, CDR1 is SGHAT and CDR2 is FQNNGV. There are 14 residues in the CDR3. CDR3 in amino acids: CANHVELREGHKFF. The CDR3 DNA follows: TGTGCCAATCACGTAGAGTTGCGGGAGGGCCATAAGTTCTTC.

The CDR3 loop reads CASSLGRSNTGELFF. The CDR3 region has the DNA TGTGCCAGCAGCTTGGGCAGATCGAACACCGGGGAGCTGTTTTTT. The rearrangement uses TRBV5-8 and TRBJ2-2; D is undetermined. Germline CDR1 reads SGHTS; CDR2 reads YDEGEE. CDR3 size: 15 residues. Trimming removed 0 bases from V and 0 bases from J, with 6 bases in between.

V gene TRBV14 combines with J gene TRBJ1-6, with 9 bases identical to TRBD1. V was pared by 2 bases and J by 7 bases, with 3 bases of the junction left unmatched. Germline V gene sequence: CDR1 SGHDN, CDR2 FVKESK. The CDR3 consists of 15 residues. CDR3 residues: CASSQNGQGNSPLHF. The CDR3 nucleotides read TGTGCCAGCAGCCAAAATGGACAGGGGAATTCACCCCTCCACTTT.

V is TRBV27 and J is TRBJ1-1; D is unresolved. The germline V gene encodes CDR1 MNHEY and CDR2 SMNVEV (reference sequence). Trimming took 0 bases from V and 5 from J, leaving 7 bases between them. CDR3 length: 13 residues. The CDR3 reads CASSLSHGTEAFF. The CDR3 coding sequence is TGTGCCAGCAGTTTATCGCACGGGACTGAAGCTTTCTTT.

The chain employs TRBV29-1 and TRBJ1-1; TRBD1 matches 9 bases. The CDR3 is 12 amino acids. The germline V gene has CDR1 SQVTM and CDR2 ANQGSEA. V lost 7 bases to trimming and J lost 8 bases; unmatched junction nucleotides: 8. The CDR3 nucleotides are TGCAGCGCCGGGACAGGGAGGTCAGAAGCTTTCTTT. It specifies CSAGTGRSEAFF.

CDR3 DNA: TGTGCCAGCAGTTACAGGGGGGAGACCCAGTACTTC. Translating gives CASSYRGETQYF. The chain links TRBV12-3 or TRBV12-4 to TRBJ2-5; 8 positions agree with TRBD1. Germline trimming cut 4 bases from V and 5 bases from J; bases unmatched to any gene: 0. The CDR3 runs to 12 residues.

The J gene is TRBJ1-5, the V gene TRBV28; D gene unclear. The CDR3 is 15 residues long. Germline loops: CDR1 MDHEN, CDR2 SYDVKM. The V end was cut by 5 bases, the J end by 3 bases, with 14 bases between. CDR3 in amino acids: CASSPQASLNQPQHF. CDR3 sequence (DNA): TGTGCCAGCAGTCCCCAGGCGAGTCTCAATCAGCCCCAGCATTTT. Based on the CDR3 plus reference TRBV28 and TRBJ1-5, the full variable domain is DVKVTQSSRYLVKRTGEKVFLECVQDMDHENMFWYRQDPGLGLRLIYFSYDVKMKEKGDIPEGYSVSREKKERFSLILESASTNQTSMYLCASSPQASLNQPQHFGDGTRLSIL.

The genes are TRBV19 and TRBJ2-3; the D gene is possibly TRBD2 (6 bases). V gave up 1 base and J gave up 4 bases, with 15 bases separating them. The CDR3 totals 16 residues. CDR1 LNHDA and CDR2 SQIVND come from the germline V gene (reference sequence). The CDR3, as DNA: TGTGCCAGTAGTATAGGGGCGGGGATCGGCCCAGATACGCAGTATTTT. This sequence encodes CASSIGAGIGPDTQYF.

J is TRBJ2-5 and V is TRBV19; 9 bases are shared with TRBD1. Germline CDR1 reads LNHDA; CDR2 reads SQIVND (reference sequence). Trimming removed 0 bases from V and 5 bases from J; junction bases left unmatched: 10. The CDR3 sequence is 17 residues long. The CDR3: CASSIDAPGQGLETQYF. As DNA, the CDR3 is TGTGCCAGTAGTATAGACGCCCCGGGACAGGGACTCGAGACCCAGTACTTC.

This clone has more than one count but fewer than ten. J is TRBJ2-3 and V is TRBV24-1; 8 positions match TRBD1. Trimming cost V 1 base and J 4 bases; bases outside gene matches: 6. This CDR3 has 16 amino acids. Germline V gene sequence: CDR1 KGHDR, CDR2 SFDVKD. CDR3 DNA sequence: TGTGCCACCAGTGATTTCGGGCAGGGGGCCTCAGATACGCAGTATTTT. Amino acids: CATSDFGQGASDTQYF.

The table lists this clone with a count of one. The chain combines TRBV5-1 with TRBJ2-1; 11 bases agree with TRBD2. Germline loops: CDR1 SGHRS, CDR2 YFSETQ. The CDR3 is 16 residues long. Losses at the gene ends were 0 bases for V and 5 bases for J; bases not matched to a gene: 4. The CDR3 sequence is CASSLDSGGVHNEQFF. CDR3 in DNA: TGCGCCAGCAGCTTGGATAGCGGGGGGGTCCACAATGAGCAGTTCTTC.

This chain joins TRBV5-4 and TRBJ2-7; D possibly corresponds to TRBD1 (6 bases). V shed 1 base and J shed 9 bases, with 17 bases lying between them. Germline V gives CDR1 SGHNT, CDR2 YYREEE (reference sequence). The CDR3 has 14 residues. CDR3 loop: CASSLRQEPGRQYF. Written as DNA, the CDR3 is TGTGCCAGCAGCTTGAGACAGGAGCCGGGGCGGCAGTACTTC.

This rearrangement joins TRBV12-3 or TRBV12-4 to TRBJ1-1, with D unclear. This CDR3 region has 12 residues. Deletions cut 8 bases from V and 5 bases from J, with 12 bases between. The CDR3 protein is CASSNGPTEAFF. CDR3 bases: TGTGCCAGCTCCAACGGTCCGACTGAAGCTTTCTTT.